This T cell receptor (beta chain) was captured in a study of cytomegalovirus exposure and HLA in healthy donors. About the research overall: An earlier analysis identified fewer than 130 million unique TCR beta sequences in 170 million or so T cells. Whole-study results and caveats: Presence/absence analyses assumed roughly uniform sequencing depth across donors, which may not hold. A later analysis reportedly found that, within productive TCRs, an Asian-associated ancestry cluster had fewer N-insertions than the mean observed across the approximately 700 donors.

Comment on this clone: Its antigen is not identified. The sample holds other DNA sequences that translate to the same CDR3.

Germline CDR1 reads MNHEY; CDR2 reads SMNVEV (reference sequence). The CDR3 sequence is 11 residues long. V lost 2 bases to trimming and J lost 8 bases, with 6 bases between them. The PCR was carried out with 60 Vbeta primers and 13 Jbeta primers. Generated by immunoSEQ multiplex PCR, the TCRdb table keeps only in-frame clones and is missing some. The sample holds 310,000 or so clones, over 85% seen once. This sequence originates from a woman between 18 and 30 years old in good health and CMV-seronegative. The rearrangement uses TRBV27 and TRBJ1-1; D uncertain. The sample taken for sequencing was PBMCs. The DNA for the CDR3 is TGTGCCAGCAGTTTAGGCAGGGAAGCTTTCTTT. This codes for CASSLGREAFF.